This paragraph reports one T cell receptor beta chain. This sample is part of a study of yellow fever vaccine responses in identical twins. TCRdb fed the RT-PCR reads into MiXCR, producing one record per CDR3 protein. The sample includes about 3,600 distinct CDR3 sequences, under 85% of them seen just once. The material was T cells from blood (PBMCs), unsorted or a sorted subset (not recorded which), obtained before or after yellow fever vaccination (not recorded which). This clonotype was obtained from a woman aged 18-35 years who received the yellow fever vaccine.

CDR3 region: CASTETGYTEAFF. Here the CDR3 DNA reads TGTGCCAGCACCGAAACAGGGTACACTGAAGCTTTCTTT. The V and J genes are TRBV25-1 and TRBJ1-1; D might be TRBD1 (6 bases). This CDR3 is 13 amino acids long. The germline V and J ends were trimmed by 7 bases and 3 bases, with 12 bases remaining between them. In germline, CDR1 is MGHDK, CDR2 SYGVNS. Using reference TRBV25-1 and TRBJ1-1 for the parts outside the CDR3, the full variable domain is EADIYQTPRYLVIGTGKKITLECSQTMGHDKMYWYQQDPGMELHLIHYSYGVNSTEKGDLSSESTVSRIRTEHFPLTLESARPSHTSQYLCASTETGYTEAFFGQGTRLTVV.